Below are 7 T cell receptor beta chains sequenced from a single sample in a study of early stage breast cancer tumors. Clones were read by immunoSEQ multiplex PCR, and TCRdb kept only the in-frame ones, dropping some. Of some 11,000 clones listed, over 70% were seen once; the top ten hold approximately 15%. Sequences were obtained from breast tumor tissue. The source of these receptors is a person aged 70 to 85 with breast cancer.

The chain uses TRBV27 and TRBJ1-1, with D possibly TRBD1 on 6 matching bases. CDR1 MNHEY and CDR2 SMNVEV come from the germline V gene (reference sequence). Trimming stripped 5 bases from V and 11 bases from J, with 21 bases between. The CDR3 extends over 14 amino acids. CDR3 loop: CASSGASTGLEAFF. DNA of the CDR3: TGTGCCAGCAGTGGGGCCAGCACAGGGTTAGAGGCTTTCTTT.

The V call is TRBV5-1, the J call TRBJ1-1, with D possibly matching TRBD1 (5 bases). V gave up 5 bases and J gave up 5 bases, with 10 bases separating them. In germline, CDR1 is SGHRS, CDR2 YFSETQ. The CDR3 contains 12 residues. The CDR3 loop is CASRGGETEAFF. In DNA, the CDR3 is TGCGCCAGCAGGGGAGGGGAAACTGAAGCTTTCTTT.

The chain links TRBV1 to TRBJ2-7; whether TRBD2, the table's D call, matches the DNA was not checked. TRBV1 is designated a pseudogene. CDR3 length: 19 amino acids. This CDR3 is CTSSQDPGTSLPIGYEQYF. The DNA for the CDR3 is TGCACCAGCAGCCAAGATCCGGGGACTAGCCTTCCAATCGGATACGAGCAGTACTTC.

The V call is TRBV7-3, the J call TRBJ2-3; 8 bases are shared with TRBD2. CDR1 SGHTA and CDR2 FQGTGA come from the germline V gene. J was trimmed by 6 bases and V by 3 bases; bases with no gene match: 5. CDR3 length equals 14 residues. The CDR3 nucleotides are TGTGCCAGCAGCTTCCGACGACTAGCGGATACGCAGTATTTT. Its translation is CASSFRRLADTQYF.

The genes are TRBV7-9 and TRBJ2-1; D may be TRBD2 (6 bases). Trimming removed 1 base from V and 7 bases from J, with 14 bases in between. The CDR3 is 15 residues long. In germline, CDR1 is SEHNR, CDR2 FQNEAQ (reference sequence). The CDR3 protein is CASSLVLAGVNEQFF. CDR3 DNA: TGTGCCAGCAGCTTAGTACTAGCCGGGGTAAATGAGCAGTTCTTC.

This chain's CDR3 is CASRDRGTNEKLFF. The CDR3 coding sequence is TGTGCCAGTAGGGACAGGGGAACTAATGAAAAACTGTTTTTT. This sequence joins TRBV19 and TRBJ1-4, with TRBD1 matching over 9 bases. Trimming cost V 6 bases and J 1 base; bases outside gene matches: 0. The CDR3 spans 14 residues. Germline CDR1 LNHDA, CDR2 SQIVND (reference sequence).

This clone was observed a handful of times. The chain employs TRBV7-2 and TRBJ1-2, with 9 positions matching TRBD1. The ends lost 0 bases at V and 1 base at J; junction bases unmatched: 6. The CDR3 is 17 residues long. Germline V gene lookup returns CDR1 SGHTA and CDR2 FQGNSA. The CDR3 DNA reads TGTGCCAGCAGCTTAGCGGGCGGGACAGGGCTTAACTATGGCTACACCTTC. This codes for CASSLAGGTGLNYGYTF.